This T cell receptor (beta chain) was observed in a study of blood T cell repertoires in COVID-19. The wider study: COVID-19 samples from acute and convalescent phases originated in the United States, Italy and Spain. In each case, the material was cDNA or gDNA derived from T cells, B-cell-depleted T cells, or PBMCs.

In the authors' methods: Reference gene primers were amplified, and this amplification served to estimate nucleated cell counts. Clones were sequenced by immunoSEQ multiplex PCR, and TCRdb holds only the in-frame ones, with some missing. The V and J calls and clone size are taken from that table; D and trimming were inferred from the DNA. The data show about 100,000 clones, with around 75% seen just once and 24% held by the top ten. The length of the CDR3 is 17 residues. The J segment lost 0 bases and the V segment lost 8 bases, leaving 13 bases of the junction unmatched. Germline assignment: CDR1 MDHEN and CDR2 SYDVKM.

This TCR came from a human donor in a cohort sampled during active COVID-19. The rearrangement uses TRBV28 and TRBJ2-1; 7 positions match TRBD2. The sample consisted of peripheral blood. The CDR3 sequence is CASPPQAGVSSYNEQFF. CDR3 nucleotides: TGTGCCAGCCCTCCCCAGGCGGGGGTTAGCTCCTACAATGAGCAGTTCTTC.